The 12 T cell receptor beta chains listed next were all sequenced from one sample in a study of cytomegalovirus exposure and HLA in healthy donors. Both 60 Vbeta primers and 13 Jbeta primers went into the PCR. Sequenced by immunoSEQ multiplex PCR; TCRdb stores in-frame clones only, minus some. Seen here are under 150,000 clones, about 85% observed once, and the top ten hold more than 2%. Sequencing used PBMCs. The receptors stem from a boy aged 2 to 10 in good health and CMV-seronegative.

V and J are TRBV28 and TRBJ1-1, with 9 bases that match TRBD1. The CDR3 is 14 amino acids. CDR1 MDHEN and CDR2 SYDVKM come from the germline V gene. The V and J ends lost 7 bases and 4 bases, in that order; junction bases with no gene match: 7. CDR3 nucleotide sequence: TGTGCCAGCAAAGGACAGGGGCTGTTCACTGAAGCTTTCTTT. This codes for CASKGQGLFTEAFF.

J is TRBJ1-2 and V is TRBV6-5; D might be TRBD1 (5 bases). Trimming cost V 9 bases and J 5 bases, with 19 bases left between them. There are 14 residues in the CDR3. The germline V gene encodes CDR1 MNHEY and CDR2 SVGAGI. CDR3 region: CASKTGGVTYGYTF. CDR3 nucleotides: TGTGCCAGTAAAACTGGGGGGGTTACTTATGGCTACACCTTC.

This chain uses TRBV19 with TRBJ1-3; D might be TRBD1 (5 bases). Germline V gives CDR1 LNHDA, CDR2 SQIVND (reference sequence). The CDR3 spans 13 residues. Deletions cut 5 bases from V and 5 bases from J, with 10 bases between. Written as DNA, the CDR3 is TGTGCCAGTAGTTCAAGGGGAAGAAACACCATATATTTT. It translates to CASSSRGRNTIYF.

V gene TRBV4-3 combines with J gene TRBJ2-1; 8 bases are shared with TRBD1. CDR1 is LGHNA and CDR2 is YSLEER in the germline V gene. After removal of 3 bases from V and 2 bases from J, the junction contained 9 bases not matched to a gene. The CDR3 has 17 amino acids. The CDR3 DNA is TGCGCCAGCAGCCACGAAGGACAGGGTTCCCCCTACAATGAGCAGTTCTTC. It encodes CASSHEGQGSPYNEQFF.

V and J are TRBV6-4 and TRBJ2-6; D not certain. The CDR3 spans 15 residues. The V end lost 0 bases, the J end lost 4 bases, and 7 bases lay between the germline ends. Per germline, CDR1 MRHNA and CDR2 SNTAGT. CDR3 DNA sequence: TGTGCCAGCAGTGACTCGAGCTCAGGGGCCAACGTCCTGACTTTC. Amino acid sequence: CASSDSSSGANVLTF.

This clone is a singleton in its sample. The chain carries TRBV27 and TRBJ2-7; D not resolved. V lost 3 bases, J lost 5 bases, and 11 bases lay in between. This CDR3 comprises 13 residues. CDR1 MNHEY and CDR2 SMNVEV come from the germline V gene (reference sequence). In DNA, the CDR3 is TGTGCCAGCAGTTTGGCTAGTACCAACGAGCAGTACTTC. Residues: CASSLASTNEQYF.

V usage is TRBV7-8 and J usage is TRBJ2-5, with 10 bases lining up with TRBD2. The J call is doubtful: the DNA matches TRBJ2-7 better. In germline, CDR1 is SGHVS, CDR2 FQNEAQ. This CDR3 has 14 residues. The CDR3 DNA reads TGTGCCAGCAGCTTTAGCGGGAGGCTGGGCGAGCAGTACTTC. Translated, it gives CASSFSGRLGEQYF.

On this clone: Other DNA sequences within the sample encode an identical CDR3. The chain combines TRBV5-4 with TRBJ1-1; 7 bases are a match to TRBD1. The germline CDR1 and CDR2 sequences are SGHNT and YYREEE (reference sequence). Unmatched junction bases numbered 3, after V lost 4 bases and J lost 0 bases. There are 14 residues in the CDR3. CDR3 amino acids: CASSLGTVNTEAFF. The CDR3 DNA follows: TGTGCCAGCAGCCTCGGGACAGTGAACACTGAAGCTTTCTTT.

This chain joins TRBV7-9 and TRBJ1-4, with a tentative D call TRBD1 (5 bases). This CDR3 has 16 amino acids. Trimming cost V 4 bases and J 7 bases, with 19 bases left between them. Germline V gene sequence: CDR1 SEHNR, CDR2 FQNEAQ (reference sequence). In DNA form, the CDR3 reads TGTGCCAGCAGCTCCTATATGGGCAGGGAAGGTGAAAAACTGTTTTTT. Its translation: CASSSYMGREGEKLFF.

The count of this clone is one. The CDR3 coding sequence is TGTGCCAGCAGTCTCGGGACAGGGGAATGGGAGCAGTACTTC. Protein sequence: CASSLGTGEWEQYF. The chain has TRBV28 and TRBJ2-7; TRBD1 matches at 10 bases. Germline V gives CDR1 MDHEN, CDR2 SYDVKM. The CDR3 is made up of 14 amino acids. The V and J ends lost 5 bases and 7 bases, in that order; junction bases with no gene match: 8.

This chain connects TRBV7-7 to TRBJ2-7; 9 bases agree with TRBD1. The V segment lost 4 bases and the J segment 6 bases; nucleotides outside the gene matches: 4. Germline V gives CDR1 SSHAT, CDR2 FNYEAQ (reference sequence). The CDR3 spans 13 residues. CDR3 DNA: TGTGCCAGCAGCTCAGACAGGGGGTCCGAGCAGTACTTC. Translation: CASSSDRGSEQYF.

This clone came up a few times. The genes are TRBV7-8 and TRBJ2-2; maybe TRBD2 (7 bases). Trimming left V 5 bases short and J 3 bases short, with 19 bases between. In germline, CDR1 is SGHVS, CDR2 FQNEAQ. There are 17 residues in the CDR3. CDR3 nucleotides: TGTGCCAGCAGCCCCAGTGGGCGGGGGCCGGACACCGGGGAGCTGTTTTTT. Amino acids: CASSPSGRGPDTGELFF.